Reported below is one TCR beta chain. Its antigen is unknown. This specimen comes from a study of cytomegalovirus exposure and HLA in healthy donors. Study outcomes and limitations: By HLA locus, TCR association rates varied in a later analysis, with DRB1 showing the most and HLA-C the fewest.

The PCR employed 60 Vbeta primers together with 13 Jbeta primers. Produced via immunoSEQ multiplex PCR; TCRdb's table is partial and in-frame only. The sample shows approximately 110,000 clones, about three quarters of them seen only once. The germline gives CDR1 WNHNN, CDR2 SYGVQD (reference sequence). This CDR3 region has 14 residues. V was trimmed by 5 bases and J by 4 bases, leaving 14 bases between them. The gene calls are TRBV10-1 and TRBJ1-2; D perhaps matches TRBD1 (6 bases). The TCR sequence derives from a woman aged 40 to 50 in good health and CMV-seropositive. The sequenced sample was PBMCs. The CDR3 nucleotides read TGCGCCAGCAGTCGGACAGCCCAACCCTATGGCTACACCTTC. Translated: CASSRTAQPYGYTF.